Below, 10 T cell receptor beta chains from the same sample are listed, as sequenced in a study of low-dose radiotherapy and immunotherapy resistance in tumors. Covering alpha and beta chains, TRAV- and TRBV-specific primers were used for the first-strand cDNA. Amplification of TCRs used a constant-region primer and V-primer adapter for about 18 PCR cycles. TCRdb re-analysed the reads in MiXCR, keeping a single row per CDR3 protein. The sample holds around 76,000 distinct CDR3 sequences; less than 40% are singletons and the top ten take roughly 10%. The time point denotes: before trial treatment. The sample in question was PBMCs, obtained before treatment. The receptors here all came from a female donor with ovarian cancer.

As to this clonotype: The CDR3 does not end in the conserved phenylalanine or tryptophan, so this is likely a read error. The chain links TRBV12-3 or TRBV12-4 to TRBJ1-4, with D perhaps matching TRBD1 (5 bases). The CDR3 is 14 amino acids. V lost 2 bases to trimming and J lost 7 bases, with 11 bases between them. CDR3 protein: CASSLFGAGEKLFY. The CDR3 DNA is TGTGCCAGCAGTTTATTCGGGGCGGGTGAAAAACTGTTTTAT.

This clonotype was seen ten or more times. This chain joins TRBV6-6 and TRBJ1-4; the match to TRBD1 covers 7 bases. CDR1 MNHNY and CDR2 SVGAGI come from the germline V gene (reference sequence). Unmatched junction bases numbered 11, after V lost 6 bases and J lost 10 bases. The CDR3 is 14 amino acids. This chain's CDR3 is CASSQGQTFGKLFF. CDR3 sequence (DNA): TGTGCCAGCAGCCAGGGACAGACTTTCGGAAAACTGTTTTTT.

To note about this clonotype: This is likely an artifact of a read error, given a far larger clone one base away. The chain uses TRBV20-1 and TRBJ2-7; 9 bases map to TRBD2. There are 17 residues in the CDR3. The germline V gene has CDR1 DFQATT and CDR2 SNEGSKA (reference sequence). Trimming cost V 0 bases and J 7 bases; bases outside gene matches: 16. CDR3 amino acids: CSARDSSGKFVGNEQYF. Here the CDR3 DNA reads TGCAGTGCTAGAGATTCTAGCGGGAAGTTTGTGGGTAATGAGCAGTACTTC.

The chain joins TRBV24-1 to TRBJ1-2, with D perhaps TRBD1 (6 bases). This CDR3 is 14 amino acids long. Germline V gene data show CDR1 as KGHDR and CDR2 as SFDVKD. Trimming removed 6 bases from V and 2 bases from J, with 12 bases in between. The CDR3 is CATSSRGRNYGYTF. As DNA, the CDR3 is TGTGCCACCAGTAGTCGGGGGCGGAACTATGGCTACACCTTC.

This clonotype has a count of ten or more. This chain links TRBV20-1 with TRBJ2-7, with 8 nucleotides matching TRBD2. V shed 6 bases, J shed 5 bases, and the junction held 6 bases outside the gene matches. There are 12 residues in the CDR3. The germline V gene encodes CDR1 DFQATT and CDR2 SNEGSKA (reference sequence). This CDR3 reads CSANRGGNEQYF. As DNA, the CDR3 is TGCAGTGCCAACCGGGGGGGGAACGAGCAGTACTTC.

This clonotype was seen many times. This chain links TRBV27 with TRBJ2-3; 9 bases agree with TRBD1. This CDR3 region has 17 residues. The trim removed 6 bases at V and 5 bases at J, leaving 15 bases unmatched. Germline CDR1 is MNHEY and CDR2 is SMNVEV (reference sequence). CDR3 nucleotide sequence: TGTGCCAGCAGCCGAGTCGCGGGACAGGGTTTTCGAGATACGCAGTATTTT. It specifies CASSRVAGQGFRDTQYF.

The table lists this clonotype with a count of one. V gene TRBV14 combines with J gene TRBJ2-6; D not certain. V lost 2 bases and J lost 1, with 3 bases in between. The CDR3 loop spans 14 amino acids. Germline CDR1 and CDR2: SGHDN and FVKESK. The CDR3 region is CASSQRSGANVLTF. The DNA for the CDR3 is TGTGCCAGCAGCCAACGGTCTGGGGCCAACGTCCTGACTTTC.

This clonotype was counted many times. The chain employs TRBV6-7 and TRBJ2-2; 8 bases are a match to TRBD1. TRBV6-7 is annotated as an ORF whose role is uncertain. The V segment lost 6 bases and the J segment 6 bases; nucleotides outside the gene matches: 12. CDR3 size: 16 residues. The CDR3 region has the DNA TGTGCCAGCAGGCAGTGGACAGGGCGGGTCTCCGGGGAGCTGTTTTTT. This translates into CASRQWTGRVSGELFF.

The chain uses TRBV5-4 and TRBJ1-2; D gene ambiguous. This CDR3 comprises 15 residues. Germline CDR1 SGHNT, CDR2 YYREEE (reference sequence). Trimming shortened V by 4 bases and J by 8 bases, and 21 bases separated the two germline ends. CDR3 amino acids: CASSGTGNPLNGYTF. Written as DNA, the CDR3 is TGTGCCAGCAGCGGCACGGGGAACCCCCTCAACGGCTACACCTTC.

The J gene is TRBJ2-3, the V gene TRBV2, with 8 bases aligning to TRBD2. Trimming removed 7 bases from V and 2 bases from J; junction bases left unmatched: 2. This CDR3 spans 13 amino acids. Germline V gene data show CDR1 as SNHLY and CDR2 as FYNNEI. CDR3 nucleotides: TGTGCCAGCACGCGGGAGGTCACAGATACGCAGTATTTT. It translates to CASTREVTDTQYF.